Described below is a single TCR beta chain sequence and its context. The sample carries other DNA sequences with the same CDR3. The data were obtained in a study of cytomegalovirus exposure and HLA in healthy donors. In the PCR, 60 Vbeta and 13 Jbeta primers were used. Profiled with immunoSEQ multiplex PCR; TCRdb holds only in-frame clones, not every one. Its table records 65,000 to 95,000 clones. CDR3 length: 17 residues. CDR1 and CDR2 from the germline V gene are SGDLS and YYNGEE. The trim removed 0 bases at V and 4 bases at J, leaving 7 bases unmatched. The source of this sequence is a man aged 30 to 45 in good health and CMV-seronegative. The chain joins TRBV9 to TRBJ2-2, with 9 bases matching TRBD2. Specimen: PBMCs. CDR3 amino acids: CASSVAVAGAGTGELFF. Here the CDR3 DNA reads TGTGCCAGCAGCGTAGCGGTAGCGGGGGCAGGCACCGGGGAGCTGTTTTTT.